This is a list of T cell receptor beta chains from one sample in a study of shared clonotypes between healthy human individuals. The method was immunoSEQ multiplex PCR; TCRdb's version includes in-frame clones alone and lacks a portion of them. Found here are millions of clones, about 95% of them singletons; the top ten hold 1% to 1.3%. The sequencing sample was made of naive CD8+ T cells sorted from blood. The receptor set was obtained from a man aged 18 to 29 in good health. Both conserved end residues are part of each CDR3. A D gene is named only where the DNA matches it firmly. The size of a clone is reported for some rows only, either as once, few or many, or as a class for expanded clones.

V gene: TRBV27; D gene: NA; J gene: TRBJ1-5; clone size: few; CDR3 protein: CASSLSSNQPQHF; CDR3 DNA: TGTGCCAGCAGTTTATCTAGCAATCAGCCCCAGCATTTT
V gene: TRBV28; D gene: NA; J gene: TRBJ2-7; clone size: NA; CDR3 protein: CASSPLEAYEQYF; CDR3 DNA: TGTGCCAGCAGTCCCCTCGAGGCTTACGAGCAGTACTTC
V gene: TRBV4-1; D gene: TRBD2; J gene: TRBJ2-7; clone size: NA; CDR3 protein: CASSPLTSASYEQYF; CDR3 DNA: TGCGCCAGCAGCCCCTTGACTAGCGCCTCCTACGAGCAGTACTTC
V gene: TRBV4-1; D gene: NA; J gene: TRBJ1-2; clone size: NA; CDR3 protein: CASSPIGFDYGYTF; CDR3 DNA: TGCGCCAGCAGCCCAATTGGATTTGACTATGGCTACACCTTC
V gene: TRBV29-1; D gene: NA; J gene: TRBJ2-7; clone size: NA; CDR3 protein: CSVEGIPQGNYEQYF; CDR3 DNA: TGCAGCGTTGAAGGGATTCCCCAAGGGAACTACGAGCAGTACTTC
V gene: TRBV5-4; D gene: NA; J gene: TRBJ2-7; clone size: NA; CDR3 protein: CASSIDSYEQYF; CDR3 DNA: TGTGCCAGCAGCATTGACAGCTACGAGCAGTACTTC
V gene: TRBV7-9; D gene: TRBD2; J gene: TRBJ2-5; clone size: NA; CDR3 protein: CASSWTSGNEETQYF; CDR3 DNA: TGTGCCAGCAGCTGGACTAGCGGGAACGAGGAGACCCAGTACTTC
V gene: TRBV2; D gene: NA; J gene: TRBJ2-1; clone size: NA; CDR3 protein: CASSEGGDSYNEQFF; CDR3 DNA: TGTGCCAGCAGTGAAGGGGGCGATTCCTACAATGAGCAGTTCTTC
V gene: TRBV4-3; D gene: NA; J gene: TRBJ2-2; clone size: NA; CDR3 protein: CASSPGTQPLANTGELFF; CDR3 DNA: TGCGCCAGCAGCCCCGGGACTCAACCACTCGCGAACACCGGGGAGCTGTTTTTT
V gene: TRBV19; D gene: NA; J gene: TRBJ2-1; clone size: NA; CDR3 protein: CASSIMAGVEQFF; CDR3 DNA: TGTGCCAGTAGTATAATGGCAGGAGTGGAGCAGTTCTTC
V gene: TRBV29-1; D gene: TRBD1; J gene: TRBJ2-5; clone size: NA; CDR3 protein: CSAGTGGRETQYF; CDR3 DNA: TGCAGCGCCGGGACAGGGGGGAGAGAGACCCAGTACTTC
V gene: TRBV12-5; D gene: NA; J gene: TRBJ2-5; clone size: NA; CDR3 protein: CASGLPGSLEETQYF; CDR3 DNA: TGTGCTAGTGGTTTGCCCGGGTCCCTTGAAGAGACCCAGTACTTC
V gene: TRBV27; D gene: TRBD2; J gene: TRBJ2-1; clone size: NA; CDR3 protein: CASSLLGTSGVGEQFF; CDR3 DNA: TGTGCCAGCAGTTTATTGGGGACTAGCGGGGTGGGTGAGCAGTTCTTC
V gene: TRBV9; D gene: NA; J gene: TRBJ1-5; clone size: NA; CDR3 protein: CASSVGVGADQPQHF; CDR3 DNA: TGTGCCAGCAGCGTAGGGGTGGGGGCAGATCAGCCCCAGCATTTT
V gene: TRBV7-9; D gene: NA; J gene: TRBJ1-6; clone size: NA; CDR3 protein: CASSLDGVQAHSPLHF; CDR3 DNA: TGTGCCAGCAGCTTAGACGGAGTACAAGCCCATTCACCCCTCCACTTT
V gene: TRBV10-1; D gene: NA; J gene: TRBJ2-7; clone size: NA; CDR3 protein: CASSDEGSESYEQYF; CDR3 DNA: TGCGCCAGCAGTGATGAGGGTAGCGAGTCCTACGAGCAGTACTTC
V gene: TRBV28; D gene: NA; J gene: TRBJ2-5; clone size: once; CDR3 protein: CASSSHAREETQYF; CDR3 DNA: TGTGCCAGCAGTTCGCACGCCCGGGAGGAGACCCAGTACTTC
V gene: TRBV4-1; D gene: NA; J gene: TRBJ2-7; clone size: NA; CDR3 protein: CASSQLPGRPYEQYF; CDR3 DNA: TGCGCCAGCAGCCAGCTCCCGGGACGACCGTACGAGCAGTACTTC
V gene: TRBV4-1; D gene: NA; J gene: TRBJ1-2; clone size: NA; CDR3 protein: CASTTGLYGYTF; CDR3 DNA: TGCGCCAGCACCACCGGGCTCTATGGCTACACCTTC
V gene: TRBV5-1; D gene: NA; J gene: TRBJ2-7; clone size: NA; CDR3 protein: CASSLGGVVSEQYF; CDR3 DNA: TGCGCCAGCAGCTTGGGGGGAGTAGTGAGTGAGCAGTACTTC
V gene: TRBV30; D gene: NA; J gene: TRBJ2-1; clone size: NA; CDR3 protein: CAWALGYSYNEQFF; CDR3 DNA: TGTGCCTGGGCCTTGGGCTACTCCTACAATGAGCAGTTCTTC
V gene: TRBV6-6; D gene: NA; J gene: TRBJ2-5; clone size: NA; CDR3 protein: CASSAETQYF; CDR3 DNA: TGTGCCAGCAGTGCGGAGACCCAGTACTTC
V gene: TRBV2; D gene: NA; J gene: TRBJ2-3; clone size: NA; CDR3 protein: CASSGEASPTDTQYF; CDR3 DNA: TGTGCCAGCAGTGGGGAGGCTAGCCCCACAGATACGCAGTATTTT